These 22 T cell receptor beta chains were all obtained from the same sample, sequenced in a study of blood T cell repertoires in COVID-19. TCRdb keeps only in-frame clones here, not all; method: immunoSEQ multiplex PCR. The sample holds roughly 350,000 clones, approximately 89% seen once. The material sequenced was peripheral blood. These receptors came from a woman aged 30 to 39 with COVID-19, enrolled during active disease.

This chain joins TRBV7-2 and TRBJ1-2; 8 positions agree with TRBD1. This CDR3 has 13 amino acids. CDR1 SGHTA and CDR2 FQGNSA come from the germline V gene. Unmatched junction bases numbered 2, after V lost 6 bases and J lost 2 bases. CDR3 sequence (DNA): TGTGCCAGCAGTTGGGACAGGAACTATGGCTACACCTTC. Translating gives CASSWDRNYGYTF.

This chain uses TRBV28 with TRBJ2-1; TRBD2 might be the D (6 bases). The ends were cut back, 6 bases at V and 9 bases at J, with 18 bases in the middle. This CDR3 has 14 residues. Germline V lookup: CDR1 MDHEN, CDR2 SYDVKM. CDR3 loop: CASRPTETRREQFF. In DNA form, the CDR3 reads TGTGCCAGCAGGCCGACAGAGACTAGACGTGAGCAGTTCTTC.

The genes are TRBV4-1 and TRBJ2-1; TRBD1 aligns across 7 bases. The length of the CDR3 is 15 residues. Germline-derived CDR1 and CDR2 are MGHRA and YSYEKL. J was trimmed by 7 bases and V by 1 base; bases with no gene match: 7. The DNA for the CDR3 is TGCGCCAGCAGCCAAGTAAAGGGGGCCGGTAATGAGCAGTTCTTC. Amino acid sequence: CASSQVKGAGNEQFF.

The chain carries TRBV5-4 and TRBJ1-4; possible D gene TRBD1, 6 bases. Germline CDR1 reads SGHNT; CDR2 reads YYREEE (reference sequence). Trimming shortened V by 1 base and J by 10 bases, and 14 bases separated the two germline ends. CDR3 length equals 14 residues. The CDR3 reads CASSLTGGAGKLFF. Here the CDR3 DNA reads TGTGCCAGCAGCTTGACTGGGGGCGCGGGAAAACTGTTTTTT.

The chain is built from TRBV19 and TRBJ2-3, with D possibly matching TRBD2 (5 bases). CDR1 and CDR2 from the germline V gene are LNHDA and SQIVND (reference sequence). V was pared by 3 bases and J by 0 bases, with 13 bases between. The CDR3 consists of 16 residues. CDR3: CASSIVGERSTDTQYF. The CDR3 nucleotides are TGTGCCAGTAGTATTGTCGGGGAGAGGAGCACAGATACGCAGTATTTT.

The CDR3 loop is CASSYSDNGELFF. The CDR3 DNA reads TGTGCCAGCAGTTACTCCGACAACGGGGAGCTGTTTTTT. V usage is TRBV6-5 and J usage is TRBJ2-2; D unresolved. Trimming removed 0 bases from V and 7 bases from J, with 6 bases in between. Germline lookup yields CDR1 MNHEY and CDR2 SVGAGI. This CDR3 has 13 amino acids.

The chain carries TRBV2 and TRBJ2-7; D is unclear. CDR1 and CDR2 from the germline V gene are SNHLY and FYNNEI. The CDR3 loop spans 13 amino acids. V dropped 5 bases and J dropped 0 bases, with 8 bases sitting between them. The CDR3 DNA follows: TGTGCCAGCAGTAGTTTGAGCTCCTACGAGCAGTACTTC. Its protein product is CASSSLSSYEQYF.

V and J are TRBV9 and TRBJ1-2, with D possibly matching TRBD1 (5 bases). Trimming stripped 3 bases from V and 8 bases from J, with 17 bases between. The CDR3 sequence is 14 residues long. Germline V gene sequence: CDR1 SGDLS, CDR2 YYNGEE. CDR3 protein: CASSGGLSYSGYTF. CDR3 sequence (DNA): TGTGCCAGCAGCGGGGGACTCAGCTACTCCGGCTACACCTTC.

The chain is built from TRBV2 and TRBJ2-2; tentatively, D is TRBD2 (6 bases). The germline gives CDR1 SNHLY, CDR2 FYNNEI. V was cut by 2 bases and J by 5 bases, with 9 bases left in between. The CDR3 is made up of 14 amino acids. In DNA form, the CDR3 reads TGTGCCAGCAGTGAACTGGGGGGTACCGGGGAGCTGTTTTTT. Translation gives CASSELGGTGELFF.

V gene TRBV11-2 combines with J gene TRBJ2-7, with 11 bases that match TRBD2. CDR1 SGHAT and CDR2 FQNNGV come from the germline V gene. This CDR3 comprises 16 residues. After removal of 3 bases from V and 6 bases from J, the junction contained 10 bases not matched to a gene. CDR3 coding DNA: TGTGCCAGCAGCTTGGGGCATAGCGGGAGGGCTATCGAGCAGTACTTC. This codes for CASSLGHSGRAIEQYF.

The V gene is TRBV11-2, the J gene TRBJ2-2; unclear D gene. CDR1 is SGHAT and CDR2 is FQNNGV in the germline V gene. Trimming left V 7 bases short and J 0 bases short, with 6 bases between. CDR3 size: 13 residues. CDR3 coding DNA: TGTGCCAGCAACCGAGCGAACACCGGGGAGCTGTTTTTT. This translates into CASNRANTGELFF.

The chain links TRBV11-2 to TRBJ2-1; 8 nucleotides align to TRBD1. Germline V lookup: CDR1 SGHAT, CDR2 FQNNGV. The CDR3 contains 14 residues. V was clipped by 5 bases and J by 3 bases; unmatched bases: 3. In DNA, the CDR3 is TGTGCCAGCAGCCGAGGACAGGGCTACAATGAGCAGTTCTTC. Its translation is CASSRGQGYNEQFF.

This clone occurred once. The chain carries TRBV29-1 and TRBJ2-7; D gene uncertain. The CDR3 runs 13 residues. From germline, CDR1 is SQVTM and CDR2 ANQGSEA. Trimming removed 4 bases at V and 0 bases at J, with 10 bases between. The CDR3: CSVGSESSYEQYF. As DNA, the CDR3 is TGCAGCGTTGGATCGGAGAGCTCCTACGAGCAGTACTTC.

The rearrangement links TRBV13 to TRBJ2-5; D is undetermined. Trimming shortened V by 4 bases and J by 1 base, and 4 bases separated the two germline ends. The CDR3 has 12 residues. Germline values: CDR1 PRHDT, CDR2 FYEKMQ (reference sequence). The CDR3 protein is CASSSRQETQYF. As DNA, the CDR3 is TGTGCCAGCAGCTCTCGCCAAGAGACCCAGTACTTC.

This clone was counted once. The CDR3 region is CASSLPGQGVNTEAFF. The CDR3 region has the DNA TGTGCCAGCAGCTTACCCGGACAGGGTGTGAACACTGAAGCTTTCTTT. The V and J genes are TRBV7-6 and TRBJ1-1; TRBD1 matches 8 bases. Germline values: CDR1 SGHVS, CDR2 FNYEAQ. After removal of 2 bases from V and 0 bases from J, the junction contained 5 bases not matched to a gene. The CDR3 contains 16 residues.

The chain uses TRBV4-1 and TRBJ2-7; possible D gene TRBD2, 6 bases. The CDR3 runs 13 residues. The ends were cut back, 6 bases at V and 4 bases at J, with 13 bases in the middle. Germline V gene lookup returns CDR1 MGHRA and CDR2 YSYEKL. CDR3 DNA: TGCGCCAGCAGTCTAAACCGGGGGTACGAGCAGTACTTC. Residues: CASSLNRGYEQYF.

The chain combines TRBV5-4 with TRBJ2-3, with unresolved D. V lost 4 bases and J 1 base, leaving 10 bases between the germline ends. This CDR3 is built from 14 residues. Germline lookup yields CDR1 SGHNT and CDR2 YYREEE (reference sequence). The CDR3 loop reads CASSLPPGTDTQYF. The CDR3 coding sequence is TGTGCCAGCAGCCTCCCTCCGGGCACAGATACGCAGTATTTT.

V usage is TRBV5-1 and J usage is TRBJ2-2; 8 bases line up with TRBD2. CDR1 is SGHRS and CDR2 is YFSETQ in the germline V gene. This CDR3 is built from 19 residues. V lost 3 bases and J lost 0; bases outside the gene matches: 13. The CDR3 is CASSWALRAGEANTGELFF. DNA of the CDR3: TGCGCCAGCAGCTGGGCCCTGAGAGCGGGAGAGGCGAACACCGGGGAGCTGTTTTTT.

The chain links TRBV29-1 to TRBJ1-2; TRBD1 matches at 12 bases. The germline gives CDR1 SQVTM, CDR2 ANQGSEA. The CDR3 length is 13 residues. With V trimmed by 5 bases and J by 8 bases, 6 bases remained unmatched. The CDR3 coding sequence is TGCAGCGTTCGGGACAGGGGGCAGAACGGCTACACCTTC. Protein sequence: CSVRDRGQNGYTF. The full variable domain, rest sourced from reference TRBV29-1 and TRBJ1-2, is SAVISQKPSRDICQRGTSLTIQCQVDSQVTMMFWYRQQPGQSLTLIATANQGSEATYESGFVIDKFPISRPNLTFSTLTVSNMSPEDSSIYLCSVRDRGQNGYTFGSGTRLTVV.

This clone was recorded only once. The chain employs TRBV4-1 and TRBJ2-2; 11 bases line up with TRBD1. J was trimmed by 4 bases and V by 1 base; bases with no gene match: 8. This CDR3 comprises 18 residues. Germline V lookup: CDR1 MGHRA, CDR2 YSYEKL. The DNA of the CDR3 is TGCGCCAGCAGCCAAGCAAGGACAGGGGGCAGTGGCACCGGGGAGCTGTTTTTT. Its translation is CASSQARTGGSGTGELFF.

The gene calls are TRBV3-1 (or the pseudogene TRBV3-2) and TRBJ2-7; 11 bases fit TRBD2. CDR3 length: 18 residues. J was trimmed by 4 bases and V by 0 bases; bases with no gene match: 11. In germline, CDR1 is LGHDT, CDR2 YNNKEL (reference sequence). CDR3 region: CASSQDPHGGTSGYEQYF. CDR3 nucleotide sequence: TGTGCCAGCAGCCAAGATCCACATGGCGGGACTAGCGGTTACGAGCAGTACTTC.

J is TRBJ1-2 and V is TRBV2; 8 bases are shared with TRBD1. Germline V gene lookup returns CDR1 SNHLY and CDR2 FYNNEI. J gave up 7 bases and V 7 bases, and 11 bases lay outside the gene matches. The CDR3 has 14 amino acids. CDR3 in amino acids: CASNIIQGAGGYTF. CDR3 nucleotides: TGTGCCAGCAACATCATTCAGGGGGCGGGTGGCTACACCTTC.